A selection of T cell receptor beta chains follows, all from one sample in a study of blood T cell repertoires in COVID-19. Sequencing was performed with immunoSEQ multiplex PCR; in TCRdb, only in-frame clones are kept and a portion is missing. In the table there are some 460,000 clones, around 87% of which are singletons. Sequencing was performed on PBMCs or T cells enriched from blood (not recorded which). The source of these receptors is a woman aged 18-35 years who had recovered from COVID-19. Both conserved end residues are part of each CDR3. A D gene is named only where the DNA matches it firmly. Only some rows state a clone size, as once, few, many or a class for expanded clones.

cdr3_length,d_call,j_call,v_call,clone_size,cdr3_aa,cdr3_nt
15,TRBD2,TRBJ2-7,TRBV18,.,CASSPTSGGHYEQYF,TGTGCCAGCTCACCAACTAGCGGGGGGCACTACGAGCAGTACTTC
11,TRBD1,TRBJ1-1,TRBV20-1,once,CTGTVNTEAFF,TGCACCGGGACAGTGAACACTGAAGCTTTCTTT
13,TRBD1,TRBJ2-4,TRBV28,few,CASSPTGGNIQYF,TGTGCCAGCAGTCCGACAGGGGGAAACATTCAGTACTTC
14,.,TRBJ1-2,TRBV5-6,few,CASSYLQAGYGYTF,TGTGCCAGCAGCTATTTACAGGCCGGCTATGGCTACACCTTC
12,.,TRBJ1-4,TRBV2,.,CASSERLEKLFF,TGTGCCAGCAGTGAAAGACTTGAAAAACTGTTTTTT
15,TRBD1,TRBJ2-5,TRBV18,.,CASSLLGTVQETQYF,TGTGCCAGCTCACTCCTTGGGACAGTACAAGAGACCCAGTACTTC
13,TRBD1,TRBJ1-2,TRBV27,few,CASSSTGGGGYTF,TGTGCCAGCAGTTCGACAGGGGGAGGTGGCTACACCTTC
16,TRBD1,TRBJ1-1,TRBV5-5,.,CASSLVPTGGDTEAFF,TGTGCCAGCAGCTTGGTTCCCACAGGGGGGGACACTGAAGCTTTCTTT
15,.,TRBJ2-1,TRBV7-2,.,CASSPRSGLYNEQFF,TGTGCCAGCAGCCCCCGATCAGGGTTGTACAATGAGCAGTTCTTC
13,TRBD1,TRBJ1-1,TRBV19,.,CASGGQGGTEAFF,TGTGCCAGTGGAGGACAGGGGGGGACTGAAGCTTTCTTT
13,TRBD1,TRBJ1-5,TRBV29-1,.,CSVSGGAGQPQHF,TGCAGCGTCTCAGGGGGCGCGGGTCAGCCCCAGCATTTT
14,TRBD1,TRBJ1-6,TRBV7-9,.,CASSLGQGDGTLHF,TGTGCCAGCAGCTTAGGGCAGGGGGATGGGACCCTCCACTTT
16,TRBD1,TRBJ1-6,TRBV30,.,CAWTRDRGTYNSPLHF,TGTGCCTGGACCAGGGACAGGGGTACCTATAATTCACCCCTCCACTTT
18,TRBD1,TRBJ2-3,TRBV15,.,CATSSVYTGGPSTDTQYF,TGTGCCACCAGCAGCGTCTACACAGGGGGGCCTAGCACAGATACGCAGTATTTT
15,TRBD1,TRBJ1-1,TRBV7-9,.,CASSFLTGERTEAFF,TGTGCCAGCAGCTTCTTGACAGGGGAAAGGACTGAAGCTTTCTTT